This is a list of T cell receptor beta chains from one sample in a study of blood T cell repertoires in COVID-19. Here immunoSEQ multiplex PCR was the method, and the copy in TCRdb shows in-frame clones only, minus some. This sample has 40,000 to 45,000 clones, with more than 65% found just once. Material for sequencing was peripheral blood. These receptors were collected from a man older than 75 with acute or convalescent COVID-19. CDR3s leave out the opening cysteine and the closing phenylalanine or tryptophan. The order of the fields is CDR3 protein, V gene, D gene. A D gene is named only where the DNA matches it firmly.

CDR3aa: ASSLEGATGELF
v_gene: TRBV7-9
d_gene: NA

CDR3aa: AISESGRGSQPQH
v_gene: TRBV10-3
d_gene: NA

CDR3aa: ASSPRQGADGEQF
v_gene: TRBV18
d_gene: TRBD1

CDR3aa: ASSLGQGGQQETQY
v_gene: TRBV5-1
d_gene: TRBD1

CDR3aa: ASSLVAGVDLSPQH
v_gene: TRBV5-5
d_gene: NA

CDR3aa: ASSWGQGRQPQH
v_gene: TRBV6-5
d_gene: TRBD1

CDR3aa: ASSYGTGVSGANVLT
v_gene: TRBV3-1/TRBV3-2
d_gene: TRBD1

CDR3aa: ASSYTGYTEAF
v_gene: TRBV27
d_gene: NA

CDR3aa: ASSIGPLRGYT
v_gene: TRBV7-8
d_gene: NA

CDR3aa: ASSPAQGSETQY
v_gene: TRBV5-1
d_gene: NA

CDR3aa: ASNPGQGPNSPLH
v_gene: TRBV5-1
d_gene: TRBD1

CDR3aa: ASSLFNLRQGHTEAF
v_gene: TRBV5-6
d_gene: NA

CDR3aa: ASSLDPTSGSNEQF
v_gene: TRBV5-1
d_gene: TRBD2

CDR3aa: ASSFRDSLLYGYT
v_gene: TRBV7-8
d_gene: NA

CDR3aa: ASSHPREGGTEAF
v_gene: TRBV4-1
d_gene: NA

CDR3aa: ASSALADYTDTQY
v_gene: TRBV9
d_gene: TRBD2

CDR3aa: ASSLAASGGALTDTQY
v_gene: TRBV5-1
d_gene: TRBD2

CDR3aa: ASSVPGQDNNEQF
v_gene: TRBV9
d_gene: TRBD1

CDR3aa: ASSLIGGTSGGNEQF
v_gene: TRBV7-3
d_gene: TRBD2

CDR3aa: ASSPRSVNTGELF
v_gene: TRBV11-2
d_gene: NA

CDR3aa: ASSQGDSNYNEQF
v_gene: TRBV4-1
d_gene: NA

CDR3aa: ASSLTVTEAF
v_gene: TRBV7-2
d_gene: NA

CDR3aa: ASSLPSGTRNEQF
v_gene: TRBV5-1
d_gene: TRBD2

CDR3aa: ASSRDRQETQY
v_gene: TRBV6-5
d_gene: TRBD1

CDR3aa: ASSLAGGPTGEQF
v_gene: TRBV7-8
d_gene: TRBD2

CDR3aa: ASSLATPGLAGGRTQY
v_gene: TRBV7-6
d_gene: TRBD2

CDR3aa: ASSFAGETQY
v_gene: TRBV27
d_gene: NA

CDR3aa: ASSGAMNTEAF
v_gene: TRBV5-1
d_gene: NA

CDR3aa: SVESDRGYEQY
v_gene: TRBV29-1
d_gene: NA

CDR3aa: ASSSLAGTNTEAF
v_gene: TRBV11-2
d_gene: NA

CDR3aa: ASSFSSGNEQF
v_gene: TRBV7-2
d_gene: TRBD2

CDR3aa: ASFALLGAISGNTIY
v_gene: TRBV7-9
d_gene: NA

CDR3aa: ASSLLAGTNTEAF
v_gene: TRBV11-2
d_gene: NA

CDR3aa: ASTQRPGQGALNGYT
v_gene: TRBV5-4
d_gene: TRBD1

CDR3aa: ASSQPGQGFSEQY
v_gene: TRBV14
d_gene: TRBD1

CDR3aa: ASSLDSVRYDYGYT
v_gene: TRBV5-5
d_gene: NA

CDR3aa: ASSPGVAAYGYT
v_gene: TRBV6-5
d_gene: NA

CDR3aa: ASSLQNEKLF
v_gene: TRBV7-9
d_gene: NA

CDR3aa: ASKTSRGDTGELF
v_gene: TRBV6-5
d_gene: NA

CDR3aa: ASSREGELF
v_gene: TRBV12-3/TRBV12-4
d_gene: NA